What follows are 20 T cell receptor beta chains derived from one specimen sequenced in a study of T-cell memory formation after mild COVID-19. TCRdb re-called the 5' RACE reads with MiXCR, one entry per CDR3 protein. This table holds 450,000 or so distinct CDR3 sequences, more than 20% found once. Sequencing used PBMCs or a T cell subset sorted from them (not recorded which). Every receptor here comes from an adult woman who had mild COVID-19 (a few samples of this study predate the infection). Cell type and time point are not known.

CDR3 nucleotides: TGCGCCAGCAGCCCACGTTACCTTGGACTAGCGCCTAACACAGATACGCAGTATTTT. It specifies CASSPRYLGLAPNTDTQYF. The rearrangement links TRBV4-1 to TRBJ2-3; TRBD2 aligns across 9 bases. Trimming at V came to 4 bases and at J to 2 bases, leaving 16 bases not matched to a gene. Germline CDR1 and CDR2: MGHRA and YSYEKL. The CDR3 spans 19 residues.

J is TRBJ1-1 and V is TRBV7-3; 7 bases are shared with TRBD1. Germline V gene data show CDR1 as SGHTA and CDR2 as FQGTGA. V lost 4 bases and J lost 6; bases outside the gene matches: 11. The CDR3 loop spans 15 amino acids. The CDR3 nucleotides are TGTGCCAGCAGCTCCTCGGGAGGGGGCAACGCTGAAGCTTTCTTT. This codes for CASSSSGGGNAEAFF.

The J gene is TRBJ1-5, the V gene TRBV6-2 or TRBV6-3; D gene unclear. The CDR3 totals 18 residues. Deletions cut 0 bases from V and 2 bases from J, with 17 bases between. Germline V lookup: CDR1 MNHEY, CDR2 SVGEGT. The CDR3 sequence is CASSYSLKDLHGNQPQHF. The CDR3 DNA is TGTGCCAGCAGTTACTCCCTTAAAGACCTTCATGGCAATCAGCCCCAGCATTTT.

The chain recombines TRBV10-3 with TRBJ2-1, with 10 bases identical to TRBD2. With V trimmed by 8 bases and J by 8 bases, 6 bases remained unmatched. Germline V gene lookup returns CDR1 ENHRY and CDR2 SYGVKD. The CDR3 covers 13 residues. CDR3 in amino acids: CAISAGGLDEQFF. Here the CDR3 DNA reads TGTGCCATCTCAGCGGGGGGGCTGGATGAGCAGTTCTTC.

The chain couples TRBV6-5 to TRBJ1-2, with unresolved D. CDR3 length: 16 amino acids. V was trimmed by 7 bases and J by 4 bases, leaving 22 bases between them. CDR1 and CDR2 from the germline V gene are MNHEY and SVGAGI. CDR3 residues: CASNPSALASPYGYTF. CDR3 in DNA: TGTGCCAGCAATCCATCGGCCCTCGCCAGTCCCTATGGCTACACCTTC.

V gene TRBV18 combines with J gene TRBJ2-3, with TRBD1 matching over 8 bases. Germline V CDR1 and CDR2: KGHSH, LQKENI. The CDR3 is 15 residues long. J lost 1 base, V lost 6 bases, and 6 bases had no gene match. The CDR3 protein is CASSHLGQGTDTQYF. CDR3 DNA sequence: TGTGCCAGCTCTCACCTGGGACAGGGCACAGATACGCAGTATTTT.

This clonotype was picked up many times. CDR3 bases: TGTGCCAGCAGCTTATCGCCAGCCGGCTCCTACAATGAGCAGTTCTTC. It translates to CASSLSPAGSYNEQFF. The rearrangement uses TRBV11-1 and TRBJ2-1; D gene unclear. Trimming took 2 bases from V and 0 from J, leaving 11 bases between them. This CDR3 is 16 amino acids long. CDR1 and CDR2 from the germline V gene are SGHAT and FQDESV (reference sequence).

The chain combines TRBV7-3 with TRBJ2-1; 10 nucleotides match TRBD2. In germline, CDR1 is SGHTA, CDR2 FQGTGA. With 4 bases clipped from V and 9 bases from J, the junction kept 9 bases outside the gene matches. The CDR3 extends over 15 amino acids. This CDR3 is CASSWLAGAGSEQFF. The CDR3 coding sequence is TGTGCCAGCAGCTGGCTAGCGGGAGCGGGGAGTGAGCAGTTCTTC.

This clonotype has a handful of counts. This chain uses TRBV4-1 with TRBJ2-3, with D hard to call. The CDR3 has 13 residues. The germline gives CDR1 MGHRA, CDR2 YSYEKL. V dropped 2 bases and J dropped 6 bases, with 9 bases sitting between them. CDR3 region: CASSQTALDTQYF. The CDR3 nucleotides read TGCGCCAGCAGCCAAACCGCCTTGGATACGCAGTATTTT.

In its sample, this clonotype was seen once. This chain uses TRBV11-2 with TRBJ2-4; no firm D call. This CDR3 is 14 amino acids long. Germline lookup yields CDR1 SGHAT and CDR2 FQNNGV. The V and J ends lost 6 bases and 0 bases respectively, with 9 bases between them. The CDR3 coding sequence is TGTGCCAGCAGGGCGAATATAGCCAAAAACATTCAGTACTTC. Encoded protein: CASRANIAKNIQYF. Full variable domain (missing parts from reference TRBV11-2 and TRBJ2-4): EAGVAQSPRYKIIEKRQSVAFWCNPISGHATLYWYQQILGQGPKLLIQFQNNGVVDDSQLPKDRFSAERLKGVDSTLKIQPAKLEDSAVYLCASRANIAKNIQYFGAGTRLSVL.

This clonotype was counted a few times. The genes are TRBV5-1 and TRBJ2-7, with 8 bases matching TRBD2. The CDR3 totals 18 residues. CDR1 and CDR2 from the germline V gene are SGHRS and YFSETQ. V shed 4 bases and J 5 bases; nucleotides not matched to a gene: 20. The CDR3 region is CASSPGGGPGFTTHEQYF. The CDR3, as DNA: TGCGCCAGCAGCCCCGGGGGGGGGCCTGGGTTTACGACCCACGAGCAGTACTTC.

The V gene is TRBV6-2 or TRBV6-3, the J gene TRBJ1-5, with D hard to call. Germline lookup yields CDR1 MNHEY and CDR2 SVGEGT. V was clipped by 2 bases and J by 2 bases, with 13 bases between them. This CDR3 has 16 residues. The CDR3 spells CASSYSPGSGNQPQHF. As DNA, the CDR3 is TGTGCCAGCAGTTACAGTCCAGGCTCGGGCAATCAGCCCCAGCATTTT.

The sample holds a few counts of this clonotype. One junction end does not reproduce the germline sequence, and a read error may be involved. The chain links TRBV5-1 to TRBJ2-7, with 7 bases matching TRBD1. The CDR3 spans 16 residues. CDR1 is SGHRS and CDR2 is YFSETQ in the germline V gene. CDR3 sequence reads: CASSLGGDRVSNEQYF. CDR3 sequence (DNA): TGCGCCAGCAGCTTGGGGGGTGACAGGGTCTCCAACGAGCAGTACTTC.

This clonotype has just a few counts. The rearrangement joins TRBV18 to TRBJ1-2; D is uncertain. Deletions cut 2 bases from V and 6 bases from J, with 16 bases between. Germline CDR1 is KGHSH and CDR2 is LQKENI. The CDR3 spans 15 residues. CDR3 DNA: TGTGCCAGCTCACCAGCGGCGGGCGCGGCCGATGGCTACACCTTC. Protein: CASSPAAGAADGYTF.

The chain uses TRBV25-1 and TRBJ1-2; no firm D call. V lost 4 bases and J 5 bases, leaving 5 bases between the germline ends. This CDR3 has 11 amino acids. Germline loops: CDR1 MGHDK, CDR2 SYGVNS. CDR3: CASSALYGYTF. The CDR3 DNA reads TGTGCCAGCAGTGCCCTGTATGGCTACACCTTC.

The CDR3 DNA follows: TGTGCCAGCAGCCAAGTCGACCCCTCCTACGAGCAGTACTTC. This encodes CASSQVDPSYEQYF. V and J are TRBV3-1 and TRBJ2-7; D gene ambiguous. CDR1 and CDR2 (germline): LGHDT, YNNKEL (reference sequence). Between the trimmed V and J ends, which lost 1 base and 0 bases, there was a span of 7 bases. The CDR3 spans 14 residues.

This clonotype was recorded a few times. The chain carries TRBV9 and TRBJ2-1; D is uncertain. Germline CDR1 and CDR2: SGDLS and YYNGEE. The V end lost 2 bases, the J end lost 10 bases, and 13 bases lay between the germline ends. The CDR3 extends over 13 amino acids. The CDR3 sequence is CASSVGATAEQFF. CDR3 DNA: TGTGCCAGCAGCGTTGGTGCGACGGCGGAGCAGTTCTTC.

This clonotype was observed a few times. The rearrangement joins TRBV30 to TRBJ2-7; D might be TRBD1 or TRBD2, each matching 6 bases. CDR1 GTSNPN and CDR2 SVGIG come from the germline V gene (reference sequence). The CDR3 extends over 14 amino acids. Trimming removed 0 bases from V and 1 base from J, with 10 bases in between. CDR3 protein: CAWSVGGPSYEQYF. CDR3 nucleotides: TGTGCCTGGAGTGTAGGGGGGCCGTCCTACGAGCAGTACTTC.

The chain links TRBV11-3 to TRBJ2-3; the match to TRBD2 covers 9 bases. Looked up from germline, CDR1 is SGHNT and CDR2 is YENEEA. This CDR3 has 16 amino acids. V shed 7 bases and J 5 bases; nucleotides not matched to a gene: 13. The CDR3 reads CASISSIAGEVDTQYF. CDR3 DNA sequence: TGTGCCAGCATTTCGTCCATAGCGGGAGAAGTAGATACGCAGTATTTT.

The chain joins TRBV10-3 to TRBJ1-1; TRBD1 matches at 7 bases. Trimming took 2 bases from V and 1 from J; bases not matched to a gene: 7. The CDR3 is made up of 16 amino acids. CDR1 and CDR2 (germline): ENHRY, SYGVKD. The CDR3: CAISETFGQANTEAFF. The CDR3 nucleotides read TGTGCCATCAGTGAGACGTTTGGACAGGCGAACACTGAAGCTTTCTTT.